The 5 T cell receptor beta chains listed next were all sequenced from one sample in a study of vaccination effects on CD4 cells after COVID-19. Method: immunoSEQ multiplex PCR; TCRdb's copy keeps in-frame clones and lacks some. The sample comprises about 73,000 clones, 65% to 80% of which are singletons, and about 2% rests with the top ten. Investigators separated out CD4+ T cells once around 9 days of culture had passed. Participants completed two doses of the BNT162b2 or mRNA-1273 vaccine. Their recognized antigens are unknown. The sample was CD4+ T cells from PBMCs cultured without peptide, taken after COVID-19 vaccination. The receptors were sampled from a human donor who received a COVID-19 vaccine.

V gene TRBV5-1 combines with J gene TRBJ2-1; D unresolved. There are 15 residues in the CDR3. CDR1 SGHRS and CDR2 YFSETQ come from the germline V gene. Trimming removed 0 bases from V and 0 bases from J, with 7 bases in between. The CDR3 region has the DNA TGCGCCAGCAGCTTGGGACCTAGCTCCTACAATGAGCAGTTCTTC. It yields the protein CASSLGPSSYNEQFF.

The chain is built from TRBV24-1 and TRBJ2-1; TRBD1 or TRBD2 may be the D gene (6 bases each). The CDR3 extends over 18 amino acids. The V gene lost 2 bases and the J gene lost 6 bases, with 22 bases spanning the gap. From germline, CDR1 is KGHDR and CDR2 SFDVKD. The CDR3 DNA is TGTGCCACCAGTGATTCCCAGGGGAGGCTCGCGGTTACCAATGAGCAGTTCTTC. Encoded protein: CATSDSQGRLAVTNEQFF.

This clone was seen a handful of times. The gene calls are TRBV5-1 and TRBJ2-5; D not resolved. Germline V CDR1 and CDR2: SGHRS, YFSETQ. CDR3 length equals 13 residues. The V gene lost 2 bases and the J gene lost 5 bases, with 10 bases spanning the gap. The DNA for the CDR3 is TGCGCCAGCAGCTTATGGGATCGGGAGACCCAGTACTTC. Translating it yields CASSLWDRETQYF.

The chain has TRBV28 and TRBJ1-6; tentative D call: TRBD1 (6 bases). The CDR3 consists of 14 residues. In germline, CDR1 is MDHEN, CDR2 SYDVKM. Deletions cut 3 bases from V and 12 bases from J, with 15 bases between. The CDR3 DNA sequence: TGTGCCAGCAGTTTGGGGGGGGGCGTCGTACCCCTCCACTTT. Amino acid sequence: CASSLGGGVVPLHF.

The chain carries TRBV4-2 and TRBJ2-5; D might be TRBD1 or TRBD2, each matching 6 bases. The V gene's germline CDR1 is LGHNA and CDR2 YNFKEQ. The CDR3 has 15 amino acids. V gave up 4 bases and J gave up 3 bases, with 15 bases separating them. CDR3 amino acids: CASSPFLGGKETQYF. In DNA, the CDR3 is TGTGCCAGCAGCCCCTTTCTGGGGGGCAAAGAGACCCAGTACTTC.